This TCR beta chain was recovered during a study of shared clonotypes between healthy human individuals. Terminally differentiated effector memory CD45RA+ cells were excluded by CCR7 positive selection of CD45RO-negative cells. Only in-frame clones appear in the TCRdb table, and some are missing; sequencing was by immunoSEQ multiplex PCR. The data show approximately 1.9 million clones, 93% seen once. The germline V gene has CDR1 SGHKS and CDR2 YYEKEE (reference sequence). V was trimmed by 1 base and J by 1 base, leaving 21 bases between them. CDR3 size: 18 residues. This clone has just one count. This chain links TRBV5-5 with TRBJ2-7, with D perhaps TRBD1 or TRBD2 (5 bases each). Input material: naive CD8+ T cells from PBMCs. This receptor was identified in a man aged 18 to 30 in good health. Some clones in this sample may be carry-over from other donors' samples. The CDR3 DNA is TGTGCCAGCAGCTTGAGAATGTTGCCCTTGGGGGAATCCTACGAGCAGTACTTC. Translation: CASSLRMLPLGESYEQYF. The full variable domain, its missing parts supplied by reference TRBV5-5 and TRBJ2-7, is DAGVTQSPTHLIKTRGQQVTLRCSPISGHKSVSWYQQVLGQGPQFIFQYYEKEERGRGNFPDRFSARQFPNYSSELNVNALLLGDSALYLCASSLRMLPLGESYEQYFGPGTRLTVT.